A selection of T cell receptor beta chains follows, all from one sample in a study of regulatory T cells in long-lasting Graves disease. TCRdb reanalysed the multiplex PCR reads using MiXCR and keeps one entry per CDR3 protein. The repertoire consists of about 240,000 distinct CDR3 sequences, with around 20% occurring once and the leading ten covering approximately 15%. The input for sequencing was peripheral blood mononuclear cells (PBMCs), taken at new diagnosis, from a patient treated with antithyroid drugs. These receptors all stem from a female donor with Graves disease. Each CDR3 is given with its conserved first and last residue. A D gene is named only where the DNA matches it firmly. Where a row states a size, it is once, few, many or the class of an expanded clone; other rows omit it.

D: .; V: TRBV20-1; J: TRBJ2-7; size: many; CDR3: CSARDRFSYEQYF; DNA: TGCAGTGCTAGAGATCGTTTCTCCTACGAGCAGTACTTC
D: .; V: TRBV28; J: TRBJ2-7; size: .; CDR3: CASSLGRGGPHYEQYF; DNA: TGTGCCAGCAGTTTAGGGAGGGGGGGCCCCCACTACGAGCAGTACTTC
D: .; V: TRBV11-3; J: TRBJ2-5; size: few; CDR3: CASSLDPGMPQYF; DNA: TGTGCCAGCAGCTTAGATCCGGGGATGCCCCAGTACTTC
D: TRBD2; V: TRBV12-3/TRBV12-4; J: TRBJ2-5; size: .; CDR3: CASSFGSGSQETQYF; DNA: TGTGCCAGCAGTTTCGGTAGCGGGAGCCAAGAGACCCAGTACTTC
D: .; V: TRBV19; J: TRBJ2-1; size: .; CDR3: CASSTRTGEQFF; DNA: TGTGCCAGTAGTACACGGACCGGTGAGCAGTTCTTC
D: TRBD2; V: TRBV4-3; J: TRBJ2-5; size: many; CDR3: CASSHLISGGSETQYF; DNA: TGCGCCAGCAGCCACCTAATTAGCGGGGGGTCTGAGACCCAGTACTTC
D: .; V: TRBV5-4; J: TRBJ1-2; size: many; CDR3: CASSQGTYGYTF; DNA: TGTGCCAGCAGCCAAGGGACTTATGGCTACACCTTC
D: .; V: TRBV18; J: TRBJ2-1; size: many; CDR3: CASSPIGANSYNEQFF; DNA: TGTGCCAGCTCACCTATCGGGGCTAACTCCTACAATGAGCAGTTCTTC
D: TRBD1; V: TRBV7-2; J: TRBJ2-3; size: .; CDR3: CASSLSGTGGFRDTQYF; DNA: TGTGCCAGCAGCTTATCCGGGACAGGGGGCTTTAGGGATACGCAGTATTTT
D: TRBD1; V: TRBV10-3; J: TRBJ1-6; size: .; CDR3: CAISLGQEFYNSPLHF; DNA: TGTGCCATCAGTCTTGGACAGGAATTTTATAATTCACCCCTCCACTTT
D: .; V: TRBV29-1; J: TRBJ2-7; size: many; CDR3: CSVEAGNTYEQYF; DNA: TGCAGCGTTGAGGCAGGGAATACCTACGAGCAGTACTTC
D: TRBD2; V: TRBV20-1; J: TRBJ2-1; size: many; CDR3: CSQGGTSRSRQFF; DNA: TGCAGTCAGGGCGGGACTAGTCGTTCAAGGCAGTTCTTC
D: TRBD1; V: TRBV6-5; J: TRBJ1-6; size: .; CDR3: CASSYSTRTGASNSPLHF; DNA: TGTGCCAGCAGTTACTCAACCCGGACAGGGGCTAGTAATTCACCCCTCCACTTT
D: .; V: TRBV19; J: TRBJ2-7; size: .; CDR3: CASSIADRPYEQYF; DNA: TGTGCCAGTAGTATAGCAGACAGGCCATACGAGCAGTACTTC
D: .; V: TRBV6-5; J: TRBJ1-5; size: many; CDR3: CASSSYPGQAPNQPQHF; DNA: TGTGCCAGCAGTTCTTATCCGGGACAAGCTCCCAATCAGCCCCAGCATTTT
D: TRBD1; V: TRBV20-1; J: TRBJ2-1; size: many; CDR3: CSPTGGSYNEQFF; DNA: TGCAGCCCTACAGGGGGCTCCTACAATGAGCAGTTCTTC
D: .; V: TRBV2; J: TRBJ2-7; size: many; CDR3: CASGGTAYEQYF; DNA: TGTGCCAGCGGGGGGACAGCTTACGAGCAGTACTTC
D: .; V: TRBV27; J: TRBJ2-2; size: many; CDR3: CASSQKGWNTGELFF; DNA: TGTGCCAGCAGCCAGAAGGGGTGGAACACCGGGGAGCTGTTTTTT
D: .; V: TRBV7-9; J: TRBJ1-1; size: many; CDR3: CASSHPAGNTEAFF; DNA: TGTGCCAGCAGCCACCCCGCGGGAAACACTGAAGCTTTCTTT
D: .; V: TRBV10-3; J: TRBJ1-6; size: many; CDR3: CAIRKGVLDNSPLHF; DNA: TGTGCCATCAGAAAGGGTGTTTTGGATAATTCACCCCTCCACTTT
D: .; V: TRBV27; J: TRBJ2-7; size: few; CDR3: CASSSQSKPGEQYF; DNA: TGTGCCAGCAGTTCGCAATCGAAACCGGGGGAGCAGTACTTC
D: .; V: TRBV27; J: TRBJ1-5; size: .; CDR3: CAIALRPDEPQHF; DNA: TGTGCCATCGCCTTGCGGCCTGATGAGCCCCAGCATTTT
D: TRBD2; V: TRBV7-6; J: TRBJ2-2; size: few; CDR3: CASSYTTSGSAGELFF; DNA: TGTGCCAGCAGTTATACGACTAGCGGGTCAGCCGGGGAGCTGTTTTTT
D: .; V: TRBV5-6; J: TRBJ2-5; size: .; CDR3: CASSLGPPGGRETQYF; DNA: TGTGCCAGCAGCTTGGGCCCCCCAGGGGGGCGAGAGACCCAGTACTTC
D: TRBD1; V: TRBV12-3/TRBV12-4; J: TRBJ1-1; size: many; CDR3: CASRDRGSTEAFF; DNA: TGTGCCAGCAGGGACAGGGGGAGCACTGAAGCTTTCTTT
D: TRBD2; V: TRBV20-1; J: TRBJ2-1; size: many; CDR3: CSARETTSAAYNEQFF; DNA: TGCAGTGCTAGAGAAACAACTAGCGCGGCCTACAATGAGCAGTTCTTC
D: .; V: TRBV10-3; J: TRBJ2-3; size: many; CDR3: CAISAAGGTDTQYF; DNA: TGTGCCATCAGTGCAGCAGGGGGCACAGATACGCAGTATTTT
D: TRBD1; V: TRBV3-1; J: TRBJ2-7; size: many; CDR3: CASKGTGKGEQYF; DNA: TGTGCCAGCAAGGGGACAGGGAAGGGCGAGCAGTACTTC
D: TRBD1; V: TRBV28; J: TRBJ1-2; size: .; CDR3: CASSSPRDRGIYGYTF; DNA: TGTGCCAGCAGTTCGCCCCGGGACAGAGGGATCTATGGCTACACCTTC
D: TRBD1; V: TRBV4-1; J: TRBJ1-5; size: few; CDR3: CASSQEGNRGPNQPQHF; DNA: TGCGCCAGCAGCCAAGAAGGGAACAGGGGGCCCAATCAGCCCCAGCATTTT
D: TRBD1; V: TRBV2; J: TRBJ1-1; size: .; CDR3: CASQGGFDTEAFF; DNA: TGTGCCAGCCAAGGGGGCTTCGACACTGAAGCTTTCTTT
D: .; V: TRBV4-3; J: TRBJ2-3; size: many; CDR3: CASSQEGGRGDTQYF; DNA: TGCGCCAGCAGCCAGGAGGGTGGACGAGGAGATACGCAGTATTTT
D: .; V: TRBV2; J: TRBJ1-2; size: many; CDR3: CASSDFLRDGYTF; DNA: TGTGCCAGCAGTGATTTCCTCCGGGATGGCTACACCTTC
D: .; V: TRBV7-2; J: TRBJ2-7; size: .; CDR3: CASSRGGDINEQYF; DNA: TGTGCCAGCAGCCGGGGAGGGGACATCAACGAGCAGTACTTC
D: .; V: TRBV27; J: TRBJ1-4; size: .; CDR3: CASRGPGRKLFF; DNA: TGCGCCAGCCGGGGGCCGGGAAGGAAACTGTTTTTT
D: .; V: TRBV12-3/TRBV12-4; J: TRBJ2-7; size: many; CDR3: CASRVDSSYEQYF; DNA: TGTGCCAGCAGGGTGGACAGCTCCTACGAGCAGTACTTC
D: TRBD1; V: TRBV5-8; J: TRBJ2-7; size: many; CDR3: CASSLRGQKDEQYF; DNA: TGTGCCAGCAGCTTGAGGGGGCAGAAGGACGAGCAGTACTTC
D: .; V: TRBV10-2; J: TRBJ2-6; size: many; CDR3: CASTLALSGANVLTF; DNA: TGCGCCAGCACCCTCGCCCTCTCTGGGGCCAACGTCCTGACTTTC
D: .; V: TRBV20-1; J: TRBJ2-7; size: .; CDR3: CSAKYGTSTEQYF; DNA: TGCAGTGCTAAATATGGGACAAGTACGGAGCAGTACTTC
D: TRBD1; V: TRBV7-8; J: TRBJ1-2; size: many; CDR3: CASSLASGTGAAGYTF; DNA: TGTGCCAGCAGCTTAGCTTCCGGGACAGGGGCGGCTGGCTACACCTTC
D: .; V: TRBV18; J: TRBJ2-7; size: many; CDR3: CASSPKGVQGGGEQYF; DNA: TGTGCCAGCTCACCAAAGGGAGTTCAGGGAGGTGGCGAGCAGTACTTC
D: TRBD2; V: TRBV20-1; J: TRBJ2-1; size: many; CDR3: CSARLAGGWGNEQFF; DNA: TGCAGTGCTAGATTGGCGGGGGGGTGGGGCAATGAGCAGTTCTTC
D: TRBD2; V: TRBV12-3/TRBV12-4; J: TRBJ2-7; size: .; CDR3: CASSLRLASGRSEQYF; DNA: TGTGCCAGCAGTTTACGGTTGGCTAGCGGGAGAAGCGAGCAGTACTTC
D: .; V: TRBV7-3; J: TRBJ2-1; size: few; CDR3: CASSLTPRGVSLHEQFF; DNA: TGTGCCAGCAGCTTAACCCCTAGGGGTGTATCTTTGCATGAGCAGTTCTTC
D: .; V: TRBV12-3/TRBV12-4; J: TRBJ1-1; size: many; CDR3: CASKKQGSPEAFF; DNA: TGTGCCAGCAAAAAACAGGGTTCTCCTGAAGCTTTCTTT
D: TRBD2; V: TRBV7-2; J: TRBJ2-1; size: few; CDR3: CASRRTSGVRNEQFF; DNA: TGTGCCAGCCGACGGACTAGCGGGGTTCGCAATGAGCAGTTCTTC
D: .; V: TRBV9; J: TRBJ2-7; size: many; CDR3: CASSVGPGSYEQYF; DNA: TGTGCCAGCAGCGTAGGCCCAGGGTCCTACGAGCAGTACTTC
D: TRBD2; V: TRBV7-2; J: TRBJ2-5; size: .; CDR3: CASSLSGGGRRETQYF; DNA: TGTGCCAGCAGCTTAAGCGGGGGCGGAAGAAGAGAGACCCAGTACTTC
D: TRBD2; V: TRBV20-1; J: TRBJ2-5; size: many; CDR3: CSARETPGLAGGGSETQYF; DNA: TGCAGTGCTAGAGAGACGCCGGGACTAGCGGGAGGGGGGTCGGAGACCCAGTACTTC
D: .; V: TRBV6-5; J: TRBJ2-1; size: many; CDR3: CASSYSKGRLNEQFF; DNA: TGTGCCAGCAGTTACTCGAAGGGACGGCTCAATGAGCAGTTCTTC
D: .; V: TRBV10-3; J: TRBJ2-5; size: many; CDR3: CAIRGASEVETQYF; DNA: TGTGCCATCAGGGGGGCTAGCGAGGTAGAGACCCAGTACTTC
D: .; V: TRBV24-1; J: TRBJ1-5; size: few; CDR3: CATSDGGGGYQPQHF; DNA: TGTGCCACCAGTGATGGTGGGGGCGGTTATCAGCCCCAGCATTTT
D: .; V: TRBV20-1; J: TRBJ2-5; size: many; CDR3: CSAKRGGETQYF; DNA: TGCAGTGCTAAGAGGGGTGGAGAGACCCAGTACTTC
D: TRBD1; V: TRBV7-9; J: TRBJ2-7; size: .; CDR3: CASSDPPRGPSGEQYF; DNA: TGTGCCAGCAGCGATCCCCCCAGGGGGCCGAGCGGCGAGCAGTACTTC
D: TRBD1; V: TRBV12-3/TRBV12-4; J: TRBJ1-5; size: many; CDR3: CASSRDRADDPQHF; DNA: TGTGCCAGCAGCCGAGACAGGGCCGATGATCCCCAGCATTTT
D: TRBD2; V: TRBV2; J: TRBJ2-7; size: once; CDR3: CASRQTSGSSYEQYF; DNA: TGTGCCAGCAGGCAGACTAGCGGGAGCTCCTACGAGCAGTACTTC
D: .; V: TRBV9; J: TRBJ1-5; size: .; CDR3: CASSVGTNQPQHF; DNA: TGTGCCAGCAGCGTCGGGACGAATCAGCCCCAGCATTTT
D: TRBD1; V: TRBV7-2; J: TRBJ2-1; size: many; CDR3: CASSLSGQGARLEQFF; DNA: TGTGCCAGCAGCTTATCCGGACAGGGGGCTCGTCTAGAGCAGTTCTTC